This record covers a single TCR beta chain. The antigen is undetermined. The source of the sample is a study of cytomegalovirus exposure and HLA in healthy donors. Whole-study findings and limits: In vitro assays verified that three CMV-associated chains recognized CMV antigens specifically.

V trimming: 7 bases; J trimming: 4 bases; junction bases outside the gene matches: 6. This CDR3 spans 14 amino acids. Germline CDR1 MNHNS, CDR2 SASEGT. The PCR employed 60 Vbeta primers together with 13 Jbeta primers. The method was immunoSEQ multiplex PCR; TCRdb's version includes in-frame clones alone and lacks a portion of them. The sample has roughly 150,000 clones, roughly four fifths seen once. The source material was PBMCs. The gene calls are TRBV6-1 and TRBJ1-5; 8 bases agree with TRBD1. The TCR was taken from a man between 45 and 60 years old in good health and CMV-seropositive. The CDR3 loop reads CASTAGGTNQPQHF. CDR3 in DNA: TGTGCCAGCACGGCAGGGGGCACAAATCAGCCCCAGCATTTT.